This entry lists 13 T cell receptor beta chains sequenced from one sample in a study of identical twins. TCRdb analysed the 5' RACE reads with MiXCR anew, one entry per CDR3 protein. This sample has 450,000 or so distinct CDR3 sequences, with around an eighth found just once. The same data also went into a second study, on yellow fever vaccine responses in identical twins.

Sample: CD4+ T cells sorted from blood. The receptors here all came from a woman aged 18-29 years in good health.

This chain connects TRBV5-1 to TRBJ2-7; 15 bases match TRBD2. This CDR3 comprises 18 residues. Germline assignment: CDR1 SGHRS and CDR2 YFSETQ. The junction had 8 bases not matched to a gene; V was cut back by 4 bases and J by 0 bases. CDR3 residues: CASSAGTSGGPSSYEQYF. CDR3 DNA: TGCGCCAGCAGCGCTGGGACTAGCGGGGGGCCGAGCTCCTACGAGCAGTACTTC.

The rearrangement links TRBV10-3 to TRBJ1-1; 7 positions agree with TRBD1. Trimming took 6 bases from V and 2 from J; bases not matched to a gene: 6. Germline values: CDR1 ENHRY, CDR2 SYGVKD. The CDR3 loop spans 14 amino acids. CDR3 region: CAISPGQTNTEAFF. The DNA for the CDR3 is TGTGCCATCAGCCCGGGACAGACTAACACTGAAGCTTTCTTT.

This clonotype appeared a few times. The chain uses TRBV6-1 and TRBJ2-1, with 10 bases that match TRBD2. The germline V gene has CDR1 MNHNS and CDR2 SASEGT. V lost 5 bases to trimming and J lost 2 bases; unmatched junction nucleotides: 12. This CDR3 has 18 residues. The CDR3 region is CASSPSSDLAGAYNEQFF. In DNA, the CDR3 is TGTGCCAGCAGTCCCTCTTCAGATCTAGCGGGGGCCTACAATGAGCAGTTCTTC.

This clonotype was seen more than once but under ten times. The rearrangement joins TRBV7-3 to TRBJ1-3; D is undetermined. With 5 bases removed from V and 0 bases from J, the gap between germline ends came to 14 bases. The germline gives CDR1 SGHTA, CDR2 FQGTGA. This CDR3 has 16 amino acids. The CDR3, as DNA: TGTGCCAGCAGCCTCCTATCTCCAGGCTCTGGAAACACCATATATTTT. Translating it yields CASSLLSPGSGNTIYF.

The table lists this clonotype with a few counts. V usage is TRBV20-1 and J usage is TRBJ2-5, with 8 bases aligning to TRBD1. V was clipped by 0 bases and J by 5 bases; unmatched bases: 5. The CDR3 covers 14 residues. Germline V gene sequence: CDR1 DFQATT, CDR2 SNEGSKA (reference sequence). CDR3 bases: TGCAGTGCTAGAGAATACACAGGGGGGGAGACCCAGTACTTC. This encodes CSAREYTGGETQYF.

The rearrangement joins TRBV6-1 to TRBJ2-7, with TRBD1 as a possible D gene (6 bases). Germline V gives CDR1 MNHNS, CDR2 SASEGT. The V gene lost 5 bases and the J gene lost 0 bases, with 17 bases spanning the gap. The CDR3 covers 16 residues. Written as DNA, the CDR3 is TGTGCCAGCAGTCCCTTGAGAGGGGGAAGCTCCTACGAGCAGTACTTC. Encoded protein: CASSPLRGGSSYEQYF.

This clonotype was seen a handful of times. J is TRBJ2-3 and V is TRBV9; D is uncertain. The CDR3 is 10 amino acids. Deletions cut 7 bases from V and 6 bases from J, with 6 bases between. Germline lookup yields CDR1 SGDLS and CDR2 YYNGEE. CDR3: CASPEDTQYF. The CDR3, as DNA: TGTGCCAGCCCTGAGGATACGCAGTATTTT.

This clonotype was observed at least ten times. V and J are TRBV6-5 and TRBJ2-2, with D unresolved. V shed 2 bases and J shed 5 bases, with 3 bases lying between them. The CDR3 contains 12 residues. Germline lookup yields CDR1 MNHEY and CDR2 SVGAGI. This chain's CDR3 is CASSYGTGELFF. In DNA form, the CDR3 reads TGTGCCAGCAGTTACGGGACCGGGGAGCTGTTTTTT.

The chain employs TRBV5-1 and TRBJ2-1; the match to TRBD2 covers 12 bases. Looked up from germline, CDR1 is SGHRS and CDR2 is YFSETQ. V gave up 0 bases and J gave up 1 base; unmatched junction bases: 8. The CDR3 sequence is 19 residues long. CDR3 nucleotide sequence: TGCGCCAGCAGCTTGGCCTCCGGACTAGCGGGGCTGTCCTACAATGAGCAGTTCTTC. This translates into CASSLASGLAGLSYNEQFF.

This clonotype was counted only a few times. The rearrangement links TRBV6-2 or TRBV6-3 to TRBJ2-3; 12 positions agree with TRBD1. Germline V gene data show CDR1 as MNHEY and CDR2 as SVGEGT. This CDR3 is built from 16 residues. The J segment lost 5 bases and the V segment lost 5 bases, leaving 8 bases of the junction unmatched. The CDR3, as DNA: TGTGCCAGCAGTAGCCCGGGACAGGGGGCCGGAGATACGCAGTATTTT. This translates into CASSSPGQGAGDTQYF.

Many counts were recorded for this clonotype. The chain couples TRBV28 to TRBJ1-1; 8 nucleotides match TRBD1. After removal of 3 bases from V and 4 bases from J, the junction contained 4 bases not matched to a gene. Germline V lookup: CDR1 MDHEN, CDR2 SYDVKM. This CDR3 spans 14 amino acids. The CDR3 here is CASSLSGGGTEAFF. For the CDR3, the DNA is TGTGCCAGCAGTTTGTCAGGGGGCGGCACTGAAGCTTTCTTT.

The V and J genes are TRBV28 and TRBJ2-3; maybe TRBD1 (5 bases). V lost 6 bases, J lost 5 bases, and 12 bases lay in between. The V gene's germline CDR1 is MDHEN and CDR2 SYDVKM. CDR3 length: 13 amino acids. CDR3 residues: CASRTGQGDTQYF. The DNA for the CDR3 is TGTGCCAGCAGGACCGGGCAGGGAGATACGCAGTATTTT.

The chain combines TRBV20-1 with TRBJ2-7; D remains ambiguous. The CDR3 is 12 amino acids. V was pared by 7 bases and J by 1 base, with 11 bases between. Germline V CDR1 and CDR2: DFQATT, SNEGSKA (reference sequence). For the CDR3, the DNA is TGCAGTGTCGAGGAATGGTCCTACGAGCAGTACTTC. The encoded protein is CSVEEWSYEQYF.